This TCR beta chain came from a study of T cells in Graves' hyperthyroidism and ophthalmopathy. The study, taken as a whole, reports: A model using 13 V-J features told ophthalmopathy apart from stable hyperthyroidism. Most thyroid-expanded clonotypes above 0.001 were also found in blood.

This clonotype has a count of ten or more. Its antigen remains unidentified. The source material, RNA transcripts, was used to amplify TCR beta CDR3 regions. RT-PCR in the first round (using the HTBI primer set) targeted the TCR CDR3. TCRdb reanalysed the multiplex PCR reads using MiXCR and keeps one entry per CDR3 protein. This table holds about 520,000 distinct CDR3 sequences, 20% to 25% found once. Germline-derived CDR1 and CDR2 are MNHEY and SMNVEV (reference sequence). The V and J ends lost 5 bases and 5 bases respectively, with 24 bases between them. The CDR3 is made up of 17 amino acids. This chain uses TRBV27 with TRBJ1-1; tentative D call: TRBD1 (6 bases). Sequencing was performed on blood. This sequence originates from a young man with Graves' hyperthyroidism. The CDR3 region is CASSPQRGRGDVTEAFF. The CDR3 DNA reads TGTGCCAGCAGTCCTCAACGGGGGCGCGGAGACGTAACTGAAGCTTTCTTT.